This section outlines one TCR beta chain sequence together with its context. The sample comes from a study of CD8 T cells in Susac syndrome. Between the trimmed V and J ends, which lost 0 bases and 6 bases, there was a span of 11 bases. CDR1 is LGHNA, CDR2 YSLEER, per germline. The CDR3 has 14 residues. The RNA input was about 0.5 to 1 ug, and it was reverse transcribed with random hexamers. The authors amplified TCR beta CDR3 across 54 Vbeta and 13 Jbeta using immunoSEQ multiplex PCR. In TCRdb, the immunoSEQ multiplex PCR reads were re-called with MiXCR into one record per CDR3 protein. Here the sample spans some 120,000 distinct CDR3 sequences, 90% to 95% being singletons.

V is TRBV4-3 and J is TRBJ1-1; D is uncertain. Sequencing was performed on CD8+ T cells from PBMCs. This receptor was identified in a human donor with Susac syndrome. CDR3 in DNA: TGCGCCAGCAGCCAAGATAATTTGGACGCTGAAGCTTTCTTT. It translates to CASSQDNLDAEAFF.